Listed here are 15 T cell receptor beta chains from one sample, sequenced in a study of low-dose radiotherapy and immunotherapy resistance in tumors. Primers targeting TRAV and TRBV primed first-strand cDNA, covering alpha and beta chains. TCR amplification involved 20 PCR cycles with a constant-region primer and V-primer adapter. A single record per CDR3 protein comes from TCRdb applying MiXCR to the reads. Here the sample spans 95,000 to 100,000 distinct CDR3 sequences, 20% being singletons. Time point denoted: after trial treatment. Sample treatment: LDRT plus nivolumab, ipilimumab, low-dose cyclophosphamide and aspirin (RACIN trial). The sequencing used PBMCs, collected after low-dose radiotherapy plus immunotherapy. The source is a male donor with prostate cancer.

This clonotype was recorded at least ten times. J is TRBJ1-1 and V is TRBV14; D gene unclear. Germline V gives CDR1 SGHDN, CDR2 FVKESK. Trimming took 1 base from V and 1 from J, leaving 13 bases between them. The CDR3 is 16 amino acids. The CDR3 DNA reads as TGTGCCAGCAGCCAAGCGGGCAGGTGGTGGAACACTGAAGCTTTCTTT. Its translation: CASSQAGRWWNTEAFF.

Ten or more counts support this clonotype. The V gene is TRBV11-2, the J gene TRBJ2-4; D gene unclear. Germline values: CDR1 SGHAT, CDR2 FQNNGV. Trimming removed 4 bases from V and 11 bases from J, with 15 bases in between. The CDR3 length is 13 residues. The CDR3 DNA reads as TGTGCCAGCAGCTCCGGGCTGCTCACCTTTCAGTACTTC. This gives the protein CASSSGLLTFQYF.

The sample holds many counts of this clonotype. The rearrangement links TRBV7-9 to TRBJ2-7, with D maybe TRBD1 (6 bases). In germline, CDR1 is SEHNR, CDR2 FQNEAQ (reference sequence). The CDR3 spans 15 residues. V lost 4 bases, J lost 2 bases, and 15 bases lay in between. For the CDR3, the DNA is TGTGCCAGCAGCTCGACCTCGCAGGGGACCTACGAGCAGTACTTC. This sequence encodes CASSSTSQGTYEQYF.

This clonotype has at least ten counts. The V gene is TRBV4-1, the J gene TRBJ2-5, with 7 bases that match TRBD2. Per the germline V gene, CDR1 is MGHRA and CDR2 is YSYEKL. Trimming cost V 4 bases and J 1 base; bases outside gene matches: 3. This CDR3 has 14 residues. CDR3 amino acids: CASSLGGTQETQYF. The CDR3, as DNA: TGCGCCAGCAGCCTGGGGGGGACCCAAGAGACCCAGTACTTC.

This clonotype was recorded at least ten times. The genes are TRBV5-6 and TRBJ2-5, with 8 nucleotides matching TRBD2. Germline CDR1 is SGHDT and CDR2 is YYEEEE. The CDR3 runs 15 residues. V shed 6 bases, J shed 1 base, and the junction held 8 bases outside the gene matches. The CDR3 is CASTQGGGSQETQYF. The CDR3 DNA reads as TGTGCCAGCACCCAAGGCGGGGGGAGCCAAGAGACCCAGTACTTC.

This clonotype was seen at least ten times. The V gene is TRBV7-9, the J gene TRBJ2-7; 8 bases match TRBD1. The germline V gene has CDR1 SEHNR and CDR2 FQNEAQ (reference sequence). This CDR3 is built from 16 residues. Germline trimming cut 5 bases from V and 0 bases from J; bases unmatched to any gene: 9. The CDR3 here is CASSQPTGALSYEQYF. The CDR3 DNA reads TGTGCCAGCAGCCAACCGACAGGGGCCCTCTCCTACGAGCAGTACTTC.

This clonotype has ten or more counts. V usage is TRBV19 and J usage is TRBJ1-1; possibly TRBD1 for D (5 bases). CDR1 and CDR2 from the germline V gene are LNHDA and SQIVND (reference sequence). V was cut by 3 bases and J by 10 bases, with 12 bases left in between. This CDR3 region has 12 residues. The DNA for the CDR3 is TGTGCCAGTAGTATCCGGGACTTGGCAGCTTTCTTT. It specifies CASSIRDLAAFF.

This clonotype was seen repeatedly, ten times or more. The J gene is TRBJ2-3, the V gene TRBV4-2, with a tentative D call TRBD1 (6 bases). The CDR3 is 15 residues long. Germline-derived CDR1 and CDR2 are LGHNA and YNFKEQ. V dropped 1 base and J dropped 4 bases, with 12 bases sitting between them. The CDR3 sequence: CASSQAKQGADTQYF. The CDR3 region has the DNA TGTGCCAGCAGCCAAGCCAAACAGGGCGCAGATACGCAGTATTTT.

This clonotype was detected ten times or more. V is TRBV16 and J is TRBJ1-2; TRBD1 aligns across 7 bases. The germline V gene encodes CDR1 KGHSY and CDR2 FQNENV. The CDR3 contains 15 residues. Trimming took 2 bases from V and 0 from J; bases not matched to a gene: 3. The CDR3, as DNA: TGTGCCAGCAGCCAAGAGGGGACAGCTAACTATGGCTACACCTTC. Its translation: CASSQEGTANYGYTF.

This clonotype was recorded many times. The chain employs TRBV7-8 and TRBJ2-1; D unresolved. This CDR3 contains 12 residues. The germline V gene has CDR1 SGHVS and CDR2 FQNEAQ. Deletions cut 0 bases from V and 8 bases from J, with 5 bases between. CDR3 DNA sequence: TGTGCCAGCAGCTTAGCAAGCTATGAGCAGTTCTTC. This encodes CASSLASYEQFF.

This clonotype was counted at least ten times. This sequence joins TRBV9 and TRBJ1-4, with a possible D match to TRBD1 (5 bases). CDR1 and CDR2 (germline): SGDLS, YYNGEE. The ends were cut back, 3 bases at V and 6 bases at J, with 15 bases in the middle. The CDR3 length is 15 residues. CDR3 region: CASSAGVGRYEKLFF. CDR3 in DNA: TGTGCCAGCAGCGCGGGGGTGGGCAGGTATGAAAAACTGTTTTTT.

There are a few counts of this clonotype. The rearrangement links TRBV6-2 or TRBV6-3 to TRBJ2-7; TRBD1 might be the D (5 bases). Germline V gene lookup returns CDR1 MNHEY and CDR2 SVGEGT. V was clipped by 7 bases and J by 3 bases, with 7 bases between them. The CDR3 has 11 residues. The DNA for the CDR3 is TGTGCCAGCAAGGGGTACTACGAGCAGTACTTC. Its translation is CASKGYYEQYF.

This chain links TRBV2 with TRBJ2-7; no reliable D call. This CDR3 contains 14 residues. V lost 7 bases, J lost 0 bases, and 13 bases lay in between. From germline, CDR1 is SNHLY and CDR2 FYNNEI. CDR3 DNA sequence: TGTGCCAGCAAGGAAAACAGCCCCTCCTACGAGCAGTACTTC. This codes for CASKENSPSYEQYF.

This clonotype occurred many times. The chain joins TRBV5-4 to TRBJ2-5; D is uncertain. The CDR3 totals 14 residues. CDR1 SGHNT and CDR2 YYREEE come from the germline V gene (reference sequence). The germline V and J ends were trimmed by 4 bases and 2 bases, with 12 bases remaining between them. CDR3 nucleotide sequence: TGTGCCAGCAGCCCACGGGTACAGCAAGAGACCCAGTACTTC. Amino acid sequence: CASSPRVQQETQYF.

The sample holds many counts of this clonotype. This chain uses TRBV20-1 with TRBJ2-3; D is uncertain. This CDR3 comprises 14 residues. Per germline, CDR1 DFQATT and CDR2 SNEGSKA (reference sequence). The V and J ends lost 5 bases and 1 base respectively, with 13 bases between them. In DNA, the CDR3 is TGCAGTGCTCACGGCAGCTTGGGCACAGATACGCAGTATTTT. Its translation is CSAHGSLGTDTQYF.